The present TCR beta chain was sequenced within a study of blood T cell repertoires in COVID-19. On the study more broadly: Acute and convalescent COVID-19 samples came from the United States, Italy and Spain. From T cells, B-cell-depleted T cells, or PBMCs came the material, which was cDNA or gDNA.

Method: immunoSEQ multiplex PCR; TCRdb's copy keeps in-frame clones and lacks some. The table includes over 100,000 clones, approximately 86% detected once. This CDR3 has 14 residues. Trimming cost V 5 bases and J 3 bases, with 11 bases left between them. The V gene's germline CDR1 is SGHAT and CDR2 FQNNGV. This clonotype was obtained from a man between 50 and 59 years old with active or convalescent COVID-19. Sequenced: peripheral blood. The genes are TRBV11-2 and TRBJ2-4; TRBD1 might be the D (5 bases). This CDR3 is CASSATVGKNIQYF. In nucleotides, the CDR3 is TGTGCCAGCAGCGCGACAGTGGGCAAAAACATTCAGTACTTC.